This section outlines one TCR beta chain sequence together with its context. The target antigen is unknown. This sample was included in a study of shared clonotypes between healthy human individuals. The overall study: With ages of 18 to 49, the donors were a couple of women and three men.

Trimming removed 3 bases from V and 3 bases from J, with 12 bases in between. The CDR3 contains 14 residues. The germline V gene encodes CDR1 SGHTA and CDR2 FQGNSA. Data came from immunoSEQ multiplex PCR; TCRdb stores just in-frame clones and leaves some out. The repertoire holds about 1.9 million clones, with 85% to 95% as singletons. General study points: Generally, estimated richness proved larger in naive subsets than it did in memory subsets.

Terminally differentiated effector memory CD45RA+ cells were excluded by CCR7 positive selection of CD45RO-negative cells. Material for sequencing was naive CD8+ T cells from PBMCs. The chain is built from TRBV7-2 and TRBJ2-7; D gene uncertain. The clonotype originates from a young man in good health. Some clones in this sample may be carry-over from other donors' samples. CDR3 sequence (DNA): TGTGCCAGCAGCTTCTCTAGTGTGCGCTACGAGCAGTACTTC. Its protein is CASSFSSVRYEQYF.